This passage covers 26 T cell receptor beta chains from one sample sequenced in a study of long-term antiretroviral therapy in people with HIV. Researchers report immunoSEQ v3.0 was run at survey level. Only in-frame clones appear in the TCRdb table, and some are missing; sequencing was by immunoSEQ multiplex PCR. The sample contains approximately 30,000 clones, approximately 85% of which appear only once. The sequencing used unsorted PBMCs, collected 3 years after starting antiretroviral therapy. These TCRs come from a man aged 35 to 55 with HIV.

The V and J genes are TRBV6-5 and TRBJ2-3; 11 bases line up with TRBD2. The ends lost 10 bases at V and 4 bases at J; junction bases unmatched: 10. The germline V gene has CDR1 MNHEY and CDR2 SVGAGI. There are 15 residues in the CDR3. CDR3 residues: CATGGLADGSDTQYF. In nucleotides, the CDR3 is TGTGCCACCGGGGGACTAGCGGATGGCTCAGATACGCAGTATTTT.

The V gene is TRBV29-1, the J gene TRBJ1-4; no definite D call. V was cut by 1 base and J by 13 bases, with 13 bases left in between. The germline V gene encodes CDR1 SQVTM and CDR2 ANQGSEA. The CDR3 has 12 residues. DNA for the CDR3: TGCAGCGTTGAAGTAAGGAGGGATCCACTGTTTTTT. It codes for CSVEVRRDPLFF.

The V call is TRBV4-1, the J call TRBJ2-2; tentative D call: TRBD2 (6 bases). The CDR3 consists of 17 residues. Germline V gene lookup returns CDR1 MGHRA and CDR2 YSYEKL. Trimming cost V 1 base and J 4 bases, with 16 bases left between them. In DNA form, the CDR3 reads TGCGCCAGCAGCCAAGCCCCGGGACTCCCGCGCACCGGGGAGCTGTTTTTT. Translating gives CASSQAPGLPRTGELFF.

The chain is built from TRBV12-5 and TRBJ1-5, with D unclear. CDR1 and CDR2 (germline): LGHNT, FRNRAP. The CDR3 contains 12 residues. The V end lost 2 bases, the J end lost 5 bases, and 4 bases lay between the germline ends. DNA of the CDR3: TGTGCTAGTGGTTTGACGCATCAGCCCCAGCATTTT. This translates into CASGLTHQPQHF.

V and J are TRBV6-5 and TRBJ2-3, with 10 bases aligning to TRBD2. V shed 4 bases and J 5 bases; nucleotides not matched to a gene: 3. Germline V gives CDR1 MNHEY, CDR2 SVGAGI. The CDR3 contains 14 residues. The DNA of the CDR3 is TGTGCCAGCAGTTTACTAGCGGGAATAGATACGCAGTATTTT. The encoded protein is CASSLLAGIDTQYF.

This clone appeared a few times. Germline is not matched at one junction end, which may reflect a read error. This chain joins TRBV5-1 and TRBJ1-2, with a weak D call TRBD1 (5 bases). Germline CDR1 SGHRS, CDR2 YFSETQ. The CDR3 extends over 12 amino acids. The CDR3 protein is CASSLKGTSTQF. CDR3 DNA: TGCGCCAGCAGCTTGAAAGGGACCAGCACGCAGTTC.

This clone was counted once. The chain links TRBV7-9 to TRBJ2-7; 7 nucleotides align to TRBD1. CDR3 length equals 13 residues. The V segment lost 5 bases and the J segment 5 bases; nucleotides outside the gene matches: 6. Germline V gene sequence: CDR1 SEHNR, CDR2 FQNEAQ (reference sequence). The CDR3 sequence: CASSVDRVNEQYF. CDR3 bases: TGTGCCAGCAGCGTTGACAGGGTTAACGAGCAGTACTTC.

This clone was observed once. The V call is TRBV5-1, the J call TRBJ1-1, with 8 nucleotides matching TRBD1. With V trimmed by 4 bases and J by 0 bases, 11 bases remained unmatched. Per germline, CDR1 SGHRS and CDR2 YFSETQ. CDR3 length: 17 residues. Written as DNA, the CDR3 is TGCGCCAGCAGCCACACACGGACAGGGACCATGAACACTGAAGCTTTCTTT. Amino acids: CASSHTRTGTMNTEAFF.

This chain connects TRBV18 to TRBJ1-3; 7 nucleotides agree with TRBD1. Germline V CDR1 and CDR2: KGHSH, LQKENI. The CDR3 contains 18 residues. Trimming removed 3 bases from V and 3 bases from J; junction bases left unmatched: 14. CDR3 protein: CASSPSYARQGYGNTIYF. The CDR3, as DNA: TGTGCCAGCTCACCGTCATACGCGCGACAGGGATATGGAAACACCATATATTTT. Combining the CDR3 with reference TRBV18 and TRBJ1-3 gives the whole variable domain NAGVMQNPRHLVRRRGQEARLRCSPMKGHSHVYWYRQLPEEGLKFMVYLQKENIIDESGMPKERFSAEFPKEGPSILRIQQVVRGDSAAYFCASSPSYARQGYGNTIYFGEGSWLTVV.

J is TRBJ2-1 and V is TRBV4-1; 8 bases are a match to TRBD1. CDR1 and CDR2 from the germline V gene are MGHRA and YSYEKL. The CDR3 covers 18 residues. After removal of 0 bases from V and 0 bases from J, the junction contained 7 bases not matched to a gene. Here the CDR3 DNA reads TGCGCCAGCAGCCAAGAGGGACAGGTTTTCGACTCCTACAATGAGCAGTTCTTC. This translates into CASSQEGQVFDSYNEQFF.

The gene calls are TRBV2 and TRBJ2-1; TRBD1 aligns across 9 bases. The junction had 2 bases not matched to a gene; V was cut back by 6 bases and J by 5 bases. CDR3 length equals 13 residues. CDR1 is SNHLY and CDR2 is FYNNEI in the germline V gene. As DNA, the CDR3 is TGTGCCAGCAGGGGGACAGGGCACAATGAGCAGTTCTTC. Its translation is CASRGTGHNEQFF.

The rearrangement uses TRBV25-1 and TRBJ2-3, with 11 bases fitting TRBD2. V lost 4 bases to trimming and J lost 2 bases; unmatched junction nucleotides: 5. The CDR3 sequence is 16 residues long. Germline-derived CDR1 and CDR2 are MGHDK and SYGVNS. In nucleotides, the CDR3 is TGTGCCAGCAGTGTGGCTAGCGGGGGGACCACAGATACGCAGTATTTT. It codes for CASSVASGGTTDTQYF.

The genes are TRBV4-1 and TRBJ1-2, with 8 bases lining up with TRBD1. V shed 4 bases and J 1 base; nucleotides not matched to a gene: 14. Per germline, CDR1 MGHRA and CDR2 YSYEKL. The CDR3 consists of 18 residues. Here the CDR3 DNA reads TGCGCCAGCAGCCGCCGTCGGGTTTTAGGACAGGGTAACTATGGCTACACCTTC. It encodes CASSRRRVLGQGNYGYTF.

The rearrangement links TRBV6-1 to TRBJ2-7, with TRBD1 matching 7 bases. Trimming removed 3 bases from V and 0 bases from J; junction bases left unmatched: 8. The CDR3 has 16 amino acids. Germline CDR1 MNHNS, CDR2 SASEGT. DNA for the CDR3: TGTGCCAGCAGTGATTCGATTGGGGACAGCTCCTACGAGCAGTACTTC. It is translated as CASSDSIGDSSYEQYF.

This clone occurred a few times. The chain has TRBV18 and TRBJ2-1; TRBD1 matches 10 bases. Germline CDR1 reads KGHSH; CDR2 reads LQKENI. Trimming at V came to 4 bases and at J to 10 bases, leaving 10 bases not matched to a gene. This CDR3 contains 15 residues. CDR3 residues: CASSQGQGFFEEQFF. The CDR3 DNA reads TGTGCCAGCTCACAGGGACAGGGGTTCTTTGAGGAGCAGTTCTTC.

This chain connects TRBV7-9 to TRBJ2-1; 9 nucleotides agree with TRBD1. The CDR3 consists of 13 residues. Germline values: CDR1 SEHNR, CDR2 FQNEAQ (reference sequence). With 4 bases clipped from V and 12 bases from J, the junction kept 7 bases outside the gene matches. The CDR3 nucleotides are TGTGCCAGCAGCTCCCGCCCGGACAGGGGGCAGTTCTTC. It yields the protein CASSSRPDRGQFF.

This sequence joins TRBV5-1 and TRBJ2-1, with D possibly being TRBD2 (5 bases). Germline CDR1 reads SGHRS; CDR2 reads YFSETQ. The ends were cut back, 0 bases at V and 8 bases at J, with 15 bases in the middle. This CDR3 comprises 15 residues. The CDR3 loop is CASSLGAAGIDEQFF. CDR3 DNA: TGCGCCAGCAGCTTGGGGGCAGCCGGGATAGATGAGCAGTTCTTC.

This clone was observed a few times. The rearrangement uses TRBV19 and TRBJ1-5, with D maybe TRBD1 (6 bases). The CDR3 has 14 residues. Germline V gene lookup returns CDR1 LNHDA and CDR2 SQIVND (reference sequence). Trimming took 3 bases from V and 6 from J, leaving 12 bases between them. DNA of the CDR3: TGTGCCAGTAGTATGGGAACAGGGTTTCAGCCCCAGCATTTT. Protein: CASSMGTGFQPQHF.

This clone was picked up one time. The V call is TRBV6-1, the J call TRBJ2-7, with TRBD2 matching over 7 bases. V lost 4 bases, J lost 2 bases, and 8 bases stayed unmatched. CDR1 MNHNS and CDR2 SASEGT come from the germline V gene. The CDR3 totals 15 residues. The CDR3 protein is CASSALAGSAYEQYF. CDR3 bases: TGTGCCAGCAGTGCATTAGCGGGTTCAGCCTACGAGCAGTACTTC.

This sequence joins TRBV19 and TRBJ1-2; D is perhaps TRBD1 (5 bases). V lost 0 bases, J lost 7 bases, and 24 bases lay in between. This CDR3 contains 18 residues. Germline V gene data show CDR1 as LNHDA and CDR2 as SQIVND (reference sequence). As DNA, the CDR3 is TGTGCCAGTAGTATAGATTGGGTGCATGGGACCGCGGTGCTTGGCTACACCTTC. Protein product: CASSIDWVHGTAVLGYTF.

The chain links TRBV7-9 to TRBJ2-7, with TRBD1 matching over 12 bases. The CDR3 contains 14 residues. With V trimmed by 5 bases and J by 6 bases, 5 bases remained unmatched. Germline values: CDR1 SEHNR, CDR2 FQNEAQ (reference sequence). Written as DNA, the CDR3 is TGTGCCAGCAGCCCGGGACAGGGGGCGCGCGAGCAGTACTTC. Translated, it gives CASSPGQGAREQYF.

This clone appeared once. V gene TRBV6-5 combines with J gene TRBJ2-7; D is ambiguous. In germline, CDR1 is MNHEY, CDR2 SVGAGI. This CDR3 has 13 residues. V dropped 0 bases and J dropped 6 bases, with 9 bases sitting between them. The DNA for the CDR3 is TGTGCCAGCAGTTACTCCACTCTGGGCGAGCAGTACTTC. This translates into CASSYSTLGEQYF.

V and J are TRBV19 and TRBJ1-1; D perhaps matches TRBD1 (6 bases). Germline CDR1 and CDR2: LNHDA and SQIVND (reference sequence). The V end was cut by 6 bases, the J end by 0 bases, with 11 bases between. The CDR3 is 14 amino acids. This CDR3 is CASSMGQMNTEAFF. In nucleotides, the CDR3 is TGTGCCAGTAGCATGGGACAAATGAACACTGAAGCTTTCTTT.

This clone appeared a single time. The chain recombines TRBV7-9 with TRBJ2-6, with D perhaps TRBD1 (6 bases). Germline assignment: CDR1 SEHNR and CDR2 FQNEAQ (reference sequence). V dropped 6 bases and J dropped 0 bases, with 18 bases sitting between them. CDR3 length: 18 residues. The DNA of the CDR3 is TGTGCCAGCAGTCCCGGGACATCCTCCAGCTCTGGGGCCAACGTCCTGACTTTC. This translates into CASSPGTSSSSGANVLTF.

The V and J genes are TRBV15 and TRBJ2-7, with TRBD2 as a possible D gene (6 bases). Trimming took off 0 bases at V and 0 bases at J, with 9 bases between the two ends. The CDR3 is made up of 15 amino acids. Germline lookup yields CDR1 LNHNV and CDR2 YYDKDF (reference sequence). In nucleotides, the CDR3 is TGTGCCACCAGCAGAGAGGCTAGCGACTCCTACGAGCAGTACTTC. This sequence encodes CATSREASDSYEQYF. Together with reference TRBV15 and TRBJ2-7, the CDR3 gives the full variable domain: DAMVIQNPRYQVTQFGKPVTLSCSQTLNHNVMYWYQQKSSQAPKLLFHYYDKDFNNEADTPDNFQSRRPNTSFCFLDIRSPGLGDTAMYLCATSREASDSYEQYFGPGTRLTVT.

The rearrangement links TRBV10-1 to TRBJ1-2, with TRBD1 as a possible D gene (6 bases). V dropped 0 bases and J dropped 8 bases, with 19 bases sitting between them. CDR1 is WNHNN, CDR2 SYGVQD, per germline (reference sequence). The CDR3 length is 16 residues. CDR3 amino acids: CASSESGAGGVYGYTF. In DNA, the CDR3 is TGCGCCAGCAGTGAGTCGGGGGCCGGGGGCGTGTACGGCTACACCTTC.